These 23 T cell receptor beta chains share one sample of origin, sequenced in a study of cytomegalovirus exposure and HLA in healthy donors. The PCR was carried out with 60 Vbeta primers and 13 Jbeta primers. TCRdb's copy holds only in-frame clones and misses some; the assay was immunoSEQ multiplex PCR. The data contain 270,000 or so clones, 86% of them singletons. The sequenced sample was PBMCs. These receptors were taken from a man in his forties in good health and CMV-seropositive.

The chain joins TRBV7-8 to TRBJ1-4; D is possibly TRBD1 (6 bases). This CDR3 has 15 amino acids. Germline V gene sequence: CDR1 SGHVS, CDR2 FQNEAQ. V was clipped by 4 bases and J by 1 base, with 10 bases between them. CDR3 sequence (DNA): TGTGCCAGCAGCTCAGGGGTCATAACTAATGAAAAACTGTTTTTT. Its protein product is CASSSGVITNEKLFF.

The CDR3 protein is CASRQGIREQFF. The CDR3 nucleotides are TGTGCCAGCAGGCAGGGTATCCGTGAGCAGTTCTTC. This chain links TRBV2 with TRBJ2-1, with D perhaps matching TRBD1 (5 bases). The CDR3 runs to 12 residues. Germline V lookup: CDR1 SNHLY, CDR2 FYNNEI. V shed 6 bases and J shed 9 bases, with 12 bases lying between them.

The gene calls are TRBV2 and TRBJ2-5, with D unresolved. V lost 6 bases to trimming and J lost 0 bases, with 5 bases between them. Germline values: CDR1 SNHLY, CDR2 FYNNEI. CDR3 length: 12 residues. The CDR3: CASRAYQETQYF. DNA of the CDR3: TGTGCCAGCAGAGCGTACCAAGAGACCCAGTACTTC.

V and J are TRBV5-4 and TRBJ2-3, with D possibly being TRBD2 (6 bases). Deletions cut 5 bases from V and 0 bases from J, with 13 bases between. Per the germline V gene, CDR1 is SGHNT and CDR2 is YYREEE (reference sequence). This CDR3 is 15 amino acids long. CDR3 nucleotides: TGTGCCAGCAGACCGGACTACTTAAGCACAGATACGCAGTATTTT. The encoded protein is CASRPDYLSTDTQYF.

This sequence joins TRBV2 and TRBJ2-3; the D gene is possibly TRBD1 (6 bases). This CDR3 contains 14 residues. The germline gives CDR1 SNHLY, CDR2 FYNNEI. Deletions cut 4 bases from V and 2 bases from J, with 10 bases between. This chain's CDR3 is CASSAGHLTDTQYF. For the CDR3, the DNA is TGTGCCAGCAGTGCGGGACACCTCACAGATACGCAGTATTTT. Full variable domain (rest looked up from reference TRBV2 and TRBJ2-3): EPEVTQTPSHQVTQMGQEVILRCVPISNHLYFYWYRQILGQKVEFLVSFYNNEISEKSEIFDDQFSVERPDGSNFTLKIRSTKLEDSAMYFCASSAGHLTDTQYFGPGTRLTVL.

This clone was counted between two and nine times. The CDR3 loop reads CASQGGNTEAFF. CDR3 DNA: TGTGCCAGCCAGGGGGGGAACACTGAAGCTTTCTTT. This chain connects TRBV5-6 to TRBJ1-1, with TRBD1 identical over 7 bases. V was clipped by 7 bases and J by 1 base; unmatched bases: 1. The CDR3 has 12 residues. Germline CDR1 and CDR2: SGHDT and YYEEEE.

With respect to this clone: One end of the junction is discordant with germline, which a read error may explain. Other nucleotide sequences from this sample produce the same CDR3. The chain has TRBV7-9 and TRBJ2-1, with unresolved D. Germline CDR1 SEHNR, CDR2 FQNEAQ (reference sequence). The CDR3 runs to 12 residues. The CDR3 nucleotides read TGTTCCAGCAGCTCAATAGACAATGAGCAGTTCTTC. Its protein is CSSSSIDNEQFF.

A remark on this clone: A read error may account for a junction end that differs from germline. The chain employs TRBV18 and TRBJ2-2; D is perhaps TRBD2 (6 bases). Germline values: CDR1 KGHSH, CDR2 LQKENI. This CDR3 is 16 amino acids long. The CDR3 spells CASSPSGFLSAGELLF. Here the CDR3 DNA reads TGTGCCAGCTCACCAAGCGGGTTCTTGAGTGCCGGGGAGCTGCTTTTT.

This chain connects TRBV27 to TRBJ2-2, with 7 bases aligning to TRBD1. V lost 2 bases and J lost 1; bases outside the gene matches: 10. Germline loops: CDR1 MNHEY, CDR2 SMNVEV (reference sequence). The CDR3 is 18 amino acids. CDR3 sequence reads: CASSLGVGGVGNTGELFF. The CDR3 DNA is TGTGCCAGCAGTTTAGGGGTAGGGGGCGTGGGGAACACCGGGGAGCTGTTTTTT.

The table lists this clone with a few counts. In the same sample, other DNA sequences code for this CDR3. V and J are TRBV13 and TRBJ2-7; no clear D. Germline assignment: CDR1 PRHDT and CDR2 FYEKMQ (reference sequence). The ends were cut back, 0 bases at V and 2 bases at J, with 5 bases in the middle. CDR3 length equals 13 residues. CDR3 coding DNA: TGTGCCAGCAGCTTAGGACAGACCTACGAGCAGTACTTC. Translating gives CASSLGQTYEQYF.

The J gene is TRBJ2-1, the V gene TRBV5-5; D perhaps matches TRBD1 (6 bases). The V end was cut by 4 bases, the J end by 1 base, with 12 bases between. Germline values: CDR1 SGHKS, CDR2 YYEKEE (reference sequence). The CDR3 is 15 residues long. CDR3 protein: CASSVTGNSYNEQFF. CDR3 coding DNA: TGTGCCAGCAGCGTTACAGGGAATTCCTACAATGAGCAGTTCTTC.

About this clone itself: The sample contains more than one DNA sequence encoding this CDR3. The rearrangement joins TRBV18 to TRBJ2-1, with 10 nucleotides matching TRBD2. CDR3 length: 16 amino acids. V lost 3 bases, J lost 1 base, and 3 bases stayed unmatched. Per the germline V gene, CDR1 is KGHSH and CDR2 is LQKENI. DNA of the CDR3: TGTGCCAGCTCACCGGAGCGGGAGGGGTCCTACAATGAGCAGTTCTTC. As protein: CASSPEREGSYNEQFF.

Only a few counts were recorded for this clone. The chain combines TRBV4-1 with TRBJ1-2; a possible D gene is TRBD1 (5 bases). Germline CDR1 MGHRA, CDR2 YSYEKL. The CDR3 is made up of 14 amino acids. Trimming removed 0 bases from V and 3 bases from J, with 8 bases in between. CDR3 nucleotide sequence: TGCGCCAGCAGCCAAGACAGGGTAGACTATGGCTACACCTTC. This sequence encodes CASSQDRVDYGYTF.

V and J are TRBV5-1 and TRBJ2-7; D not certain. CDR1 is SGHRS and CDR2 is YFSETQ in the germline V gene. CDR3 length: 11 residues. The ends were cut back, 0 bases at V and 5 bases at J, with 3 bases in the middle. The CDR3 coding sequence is TGCGCCAGCAGCTTGGCCGACGAGCAGTACTTC. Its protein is CASSLADEQYF.

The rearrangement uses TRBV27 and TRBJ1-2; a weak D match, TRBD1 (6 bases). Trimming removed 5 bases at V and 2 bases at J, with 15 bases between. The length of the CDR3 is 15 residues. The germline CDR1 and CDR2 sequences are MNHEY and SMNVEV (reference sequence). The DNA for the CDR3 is TGTGCCAGCAGTCCCTGGGAGGGGGGGAACTATGGCTACACCTTC. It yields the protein CASSPWEGGNYGYTF.

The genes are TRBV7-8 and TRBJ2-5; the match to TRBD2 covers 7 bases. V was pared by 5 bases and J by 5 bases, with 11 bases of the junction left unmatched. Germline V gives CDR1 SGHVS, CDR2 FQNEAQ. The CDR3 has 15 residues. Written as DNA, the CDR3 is TGTGCCAGCAGCGTGGACTTGACTAGCTATGAGACCCAGTACTTC. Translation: CASSVDLTSYETQYF.

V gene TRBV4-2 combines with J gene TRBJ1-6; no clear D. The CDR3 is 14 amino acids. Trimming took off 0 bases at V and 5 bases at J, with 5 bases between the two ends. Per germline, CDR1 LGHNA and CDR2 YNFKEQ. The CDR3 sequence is CASSQEADNSPLHF. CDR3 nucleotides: TGTGCCAGCAGCCAAGAAGCCGATAATTCACCCCTCCACTTT.

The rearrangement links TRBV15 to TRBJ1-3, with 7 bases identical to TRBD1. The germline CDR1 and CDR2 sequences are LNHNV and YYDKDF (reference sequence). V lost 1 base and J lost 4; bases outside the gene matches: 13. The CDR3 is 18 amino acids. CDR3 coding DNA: TGTGCCACCAGCAGAGTCCTTAGACAGGGCGGGTGGGGAAACACCATATATTTT. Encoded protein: CATSRVLRQGGWGNTIYF.

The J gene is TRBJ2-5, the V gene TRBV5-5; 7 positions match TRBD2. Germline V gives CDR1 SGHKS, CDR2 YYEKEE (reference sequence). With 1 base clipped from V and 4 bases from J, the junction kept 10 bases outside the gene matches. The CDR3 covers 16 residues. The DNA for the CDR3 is TGTGCCAGCAGCTTGTCGGGAGGTACGCCCGGAGAGACCCAGTACTTC. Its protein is CASSLSGGTPGETQYF.

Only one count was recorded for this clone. Here the CDR3 reads CAISEKEGGLAGPNEQFF. The CDR3 DNA is TGTGCCATCAGTGAGAAAGAAGGAGGACTAGCGGGACCCAATGAGCAGTTCTTC. The chain has TRBV10-3 and TRBJ2-1, with TRBD2 matching over 12 bases. V lost 2 bases, J lost 6 bases, and 11 bases stayed unmatched. There are 18 residues in the CDR3. CDR1 and CDR2 (germline): ENHRY, SYGVKD.

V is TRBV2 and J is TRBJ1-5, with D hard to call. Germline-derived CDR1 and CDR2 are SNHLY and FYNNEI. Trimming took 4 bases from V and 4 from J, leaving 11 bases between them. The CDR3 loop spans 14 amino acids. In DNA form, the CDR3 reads TGTGCCAGCAGTGGAGGGCAGCCGAATCAGCCCCAGCATTTT. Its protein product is CASSGGQPNQPQHF. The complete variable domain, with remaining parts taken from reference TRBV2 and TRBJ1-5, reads EPEVTQTPSHQVTQMGQEVILRCVPISNHLYFYWYRQILGQKVEFLVSFYNNEISEKSEIFDDQFSVERPDGSNFTLKIRSTKLEDSAMYFCASSGGQPNQPQHFGDGTRLSIL.

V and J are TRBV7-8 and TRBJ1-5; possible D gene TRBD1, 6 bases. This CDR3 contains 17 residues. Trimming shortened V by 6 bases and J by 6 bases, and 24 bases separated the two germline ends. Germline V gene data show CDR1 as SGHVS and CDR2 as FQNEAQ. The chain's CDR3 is CASRPSNFRGRGQPQHF. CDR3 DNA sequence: TGTGCCAGCAGACCAAGTAACTTCAGGGGTCGAGGTCAGCCCCAGCATTTT.

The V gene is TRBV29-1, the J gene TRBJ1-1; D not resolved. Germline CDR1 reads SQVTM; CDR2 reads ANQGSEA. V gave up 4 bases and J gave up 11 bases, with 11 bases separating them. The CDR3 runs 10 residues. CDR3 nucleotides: TGCAGCGTTGTGAGTGAGAAGGCTTTCTTT. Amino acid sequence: CSVVSEKAFF.